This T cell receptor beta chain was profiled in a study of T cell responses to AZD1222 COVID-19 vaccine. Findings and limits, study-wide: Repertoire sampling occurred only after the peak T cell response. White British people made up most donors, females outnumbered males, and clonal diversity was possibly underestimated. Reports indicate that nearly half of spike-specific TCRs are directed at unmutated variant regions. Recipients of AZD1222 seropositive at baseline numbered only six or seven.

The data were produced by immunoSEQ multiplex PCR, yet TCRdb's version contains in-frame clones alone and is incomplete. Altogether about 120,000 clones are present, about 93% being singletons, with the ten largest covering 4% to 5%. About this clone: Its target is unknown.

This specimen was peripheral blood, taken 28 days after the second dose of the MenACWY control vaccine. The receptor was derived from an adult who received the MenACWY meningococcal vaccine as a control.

The DNA for the CDR3 is TGTGCCACACGATTCTACGGGACAGGGATTTTTTCTAGCACAGATACGCAGTATTTT. This sequence encodes CATRFYGTGIFSSTDTQYF. The rearrangement uses TRBV28 and TRBJ2-3, with 9 nucleotides matching TRBD1. The germline V gene has CDR1 MDHEN and CDR2 SYDVKM. The length of the CDR3 is 19 residues. J gave up 0 bases and V 10 bases, and 20 bases lay outside the gene matches.